The present entry profiles one T cell receptor beta chain with its context. Its specificity is unknown. Collection of blood occurred at baseline, at cycle 4 day 1, and at cycle 7 day 1. Only in-frame clones appear in the TCRdb table, and some are missing; sequencing was by immunoSEQ multiplex PCR. The sample contains fewer than 90,000 clones, 65% to 90% of which appear only once. The CDR3 length is 12 residues. V was shortened by 5 bases and J by 6 bases, with 10 bases between the two germline ends. Per the germline V gene, CDR1 is MDHEN and CDR2 is SYDVKM. The sample comes from a study of OX40 agonist ivuxolimab in advanced cancers. Across the whole study: Under the entry rules, prior anti-PD-1, anti-PD-L1 or anti-CTLA-4 therapy was allowed, and 40% had some.

Study outcomes and limitations: Patients who responded partially at 0.1-3.0 mg/kg showed clonal expansion ranking among the lowest.

This receptor was taken from an adult with an advanced solid tumor such as melanoma, head and neck, liver or kidney cancer. Sequences were derived from CD4+ or CD8+ T cells sorted from blood, sampled in a trial of the OX40 agonist ivuxolimab. The chain couples TRBV28 to TRBJ1-2; D is undetermined. The CDR3 DNA follows: TGTGCCAGCAGTGGTAGGGTCCATGGCTACACCTTC. This sequence encodes CASSGRVHGYTF.